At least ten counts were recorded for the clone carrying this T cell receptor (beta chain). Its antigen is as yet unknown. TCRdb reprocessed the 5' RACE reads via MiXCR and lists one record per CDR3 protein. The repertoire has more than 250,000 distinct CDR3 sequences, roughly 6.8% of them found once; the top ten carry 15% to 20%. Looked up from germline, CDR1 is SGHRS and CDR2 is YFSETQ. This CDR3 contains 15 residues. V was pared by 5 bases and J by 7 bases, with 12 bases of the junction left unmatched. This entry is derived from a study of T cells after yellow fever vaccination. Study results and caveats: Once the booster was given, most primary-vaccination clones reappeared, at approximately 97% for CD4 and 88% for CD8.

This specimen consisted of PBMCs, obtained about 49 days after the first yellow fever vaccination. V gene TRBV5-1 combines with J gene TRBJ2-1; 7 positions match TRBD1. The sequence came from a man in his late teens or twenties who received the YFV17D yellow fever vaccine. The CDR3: CASRETGSSGNEQFF. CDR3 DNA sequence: TGCGCCAGCAGAGAGACAGGGTCTTCTGGGAATGAGCAGTTCTTC.